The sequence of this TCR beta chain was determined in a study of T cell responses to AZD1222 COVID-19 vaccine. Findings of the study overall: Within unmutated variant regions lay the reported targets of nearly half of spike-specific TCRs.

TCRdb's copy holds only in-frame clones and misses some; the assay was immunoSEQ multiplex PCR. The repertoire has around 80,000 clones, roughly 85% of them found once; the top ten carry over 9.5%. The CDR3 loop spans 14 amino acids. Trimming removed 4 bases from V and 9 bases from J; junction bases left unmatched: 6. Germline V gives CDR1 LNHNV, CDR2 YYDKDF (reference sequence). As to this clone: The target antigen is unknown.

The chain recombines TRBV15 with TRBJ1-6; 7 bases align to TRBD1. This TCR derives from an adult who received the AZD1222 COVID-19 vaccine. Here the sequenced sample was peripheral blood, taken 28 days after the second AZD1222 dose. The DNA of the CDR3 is TGTGCCACCAGCACTGGGACAGTGATTTCACCCCTCCACTTT. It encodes CATSTGTVISPLHF.